This T cell receptor (beta chain) was sequenced in a study of technical replicates of blood from several donors (TCRdb year 2017). From cysteine to phenylalanine, the CDR3 is 15 amino acids long. Only the CDR3 DNA is retained, 45 bases long and in frame from the first base. V and J are trimmed by 1 base and 5 bases, and the gene matches miss 5 bases of the junction. According to the germline V gene (reference sequence), CDR1 reads SEHNR and CDR2 reads FQNEAQ. Notes on this clone: Its antigen is still unknown. Base-call qualities are not available, and no considerably larger clone is one nucleotide away.

The method behind the library was the immunoSEQ multiplex PCR assay. This immuneACCESS table, as held by TCRdb, lists in-frame sequences with V and J called but not all clones. Of the missing ones, under half trace to an unresolved V gene in checked studies; the others have no known cause. The sample includes approximately 70,000 clones, with approximately 96% observed a single time. The ten largest make up around 0.22% of the sample. In this chain, TRBV7-9 is recombined with TRBJ2-1, with 7 middle bases fitting TRBD1. The sample taken for sequencing was T cells isolated from PBMCs. This TCR was sampled from a human donor in good health. The base sequence is TGTGCCAGCAGCTTAGAGTGGGACAGTCACAATGAGCAGTTCTTC. Its translation is CASSLEWDSHNEQFF.